The T cell receptor beta chain under discussion was sequenced for a study of cytomegalovirus exposure and HLA in healthy donors. Study details: Counted in an early data release were about 80 million unique TCRs from HLA-typed donors.

General study findings and limits: In terms of immune exposure information, only CMV serostatus was available. Some segments of the V type, notably TRBV6-2 and TRBV6-3, were excluded as indistinguishable. Later examination showed HLA-associated TCR beta chains had greater clonal expansion than equally common others.

Germline V gives CDR1 MNHNY, CDR2 SVGAGI (reference sequence). Trimming took 6 bases from V and 1 from J; bases not matched to a gene: 6. The CDR3 covers 15 residues. Primers for the PCR totalled 60 Vbeta and 13 Jbeta. Assay: immunoSEQ multiplex PCR; the TCRdb copy retains only in-frame clones and omits some. The sample consists of around 170,000 clones, around four fifths of them appearing once. Regarding this clone: The antigen is undetermined.

The rearrangement uses TRBV6-6 and TRBJ1-2, with 9 bases fitting TRBD1. What was sequenced was PBMCs. This receptor was obtained from a woman in her late teens or twenties in good health and CMV-seronegative. Written as DNA, the CDR3 is TGTGCCAGCAGGGTGGGACAGGGAGTTAACTATGGCTACACCTTC. Translating gives CASRVGQGVNYGYTF.